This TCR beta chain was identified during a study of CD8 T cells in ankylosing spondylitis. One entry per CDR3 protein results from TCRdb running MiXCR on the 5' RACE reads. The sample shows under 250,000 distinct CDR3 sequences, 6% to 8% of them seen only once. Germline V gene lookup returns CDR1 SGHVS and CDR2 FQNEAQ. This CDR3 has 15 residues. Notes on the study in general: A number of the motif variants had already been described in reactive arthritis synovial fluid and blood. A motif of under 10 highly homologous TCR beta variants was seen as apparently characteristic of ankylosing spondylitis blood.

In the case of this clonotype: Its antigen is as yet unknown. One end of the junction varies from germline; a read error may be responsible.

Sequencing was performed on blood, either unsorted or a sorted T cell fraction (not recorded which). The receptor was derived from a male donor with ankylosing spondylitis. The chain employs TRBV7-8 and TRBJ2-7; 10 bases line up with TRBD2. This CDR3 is CAGRWASGSWYEQYF. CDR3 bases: TGTGCCGGCAGATGGGCTAGCGGGAGTTGGTACGAGCAGTACTTC.